The 11 T cell receptor beta chains in this list originate from one sample, sequenced in a study of chemoradiotherapy in HPV16-positive cancers. The assay was immunoSEQ multiplex PCR, and TCRdb's table has in-frame clones only and misses some. This sample carries some 2,000 clones, 65% to 85% of them seen once, and the ten largest clones take approximately 10%. The input for sequencing was tumor tissue, taken from a patient who underwent chemoradiotherapy. These receptors were obtained from a human donor with HPV-associated anogenital cancer.

The genes are TRBV7-9 and TRBJ2-7; 9 bases match TRBD1. This CDR3 has 16 residues. The germline V gene encodes CDR1 SEHNR and CDR2 FQNEAQ (reference sequence). V lost 4 bases, J lost 6 bases, and 13 bases stayed unmatched. DNA of the CDR3: TGTGCCAGCAGCTCCGGATCCGGGACAGGGCCCATCGAGCAGTACTTC. This sequence encodes CASSSGSGTGPIEQYF.

The gene calls are TRBV27 and TRBJ1-2; D may be TRBD1 (5 bases). This CDR3 has 15 amino acids. Germline V lookup: CDR1 MNHEY, CDR2 SMNVEV (reference sequence). The V and J ends lost 1 base and 5 bases respectively, with 14 bases between them. The CDR3 nucleotides are TGTGCCAGCAGTTTATTGGCAGGGACTTCTTATGGCTACACCTTC. Its translation: CASSLLAGTSYGYTF.

This sequence joins TRBV19 and TRBJ1-5; D call uncertain. Germline V gives CDR1 LNHDA, CDR2 SQIVND (reference sequence). The V end lost 2 bases, the J end lost 4 bases, and 9 bases lay between the germline ends. This CDR3 region has 14 residues. For the CDR3, the DNA is TGTGCCAGTAGTATACGGCAGGCAAATCAGCCCCAGCATTTT. Protein product: CASSIRQANQPQHF.

The genes are TRBV19 and TRBJ1-1; D gene uncertain. The germline V gene encodes CDR1 LNHDA and CDR2 SQIVND (reference sequence). Trimming stripped 6 bases from V and 0 bases from J, with 8 bases between. The CDR3 has 13 residues. The CDR3 nucleotides read TGTGCCAGTAGACCGGGGTTGAACACTGAAGCTTTCTTT. Translated, it gives CASRPGLNTEAFF.

V gene TRBV9 combines with J gene TRBJ1-3; D gene ambiguous. Trimming removed 2 bases from V and 0 bases from J, with 9 bases in between. The CDR3 has 15 amino acids. The germline gives CDR1 SGDLS, CDR2 YYNGEE. In nucleotides, the CDR3 is TGTGCCAGCAGCGTCCGGGATAGCTCTGGAAACACCATATATTTT. Amino acids: CASSVRDSSGNTIYF. Full variable domain (remainder filled in from reference TRBV9 and TRBJ1-3): DSGVTQTPKHLITATGQRVTLRCSPRSGDLSVYWYQQSLDQGLQFLIQYYNGEERAKGNILERFSAQQFPDLHSELNLSSLELGDSALYFCASSVRDSSGNTIYFGEGSWLTVV.

This clone has a single count. V and J are TRBV21-1 and TRBJ2-5; the D call TRBD2 from the table was never checked on the DNA. TRBV21-1 is an annotated pseudogene. The CDR3 contains 17 residues. The CDR3 is CASSKGPLAASLETQYF. The CDR3 DNA reads TGTGCCAGCAGCAAAGGTCCCCTAGCGGCTAGCTTGGAGACCCAGTACTTC.

The rearrangement joins TRBV25-1 to TRBJ2-2; D is tentatively TRBD1 or TRBD2 (6 bases each). The ends were cut back, 7 bases at V and 4 bases at J, with 13 bases in the middle. The germline V gene encodes CDR1 MGHDK and CDR2 SYGVNS. This CDR3 has 14 amino acids. The CDR3 protein is CASKSGATTGELFF. CDR3 in DNA: TGTGCCAGCAAGTCGGGGGCGACCACCGGGGAGCTGTTTTTT.

The gene calls are TRBV7-8 and TRBJ2-3; TRBD2 is a possible D gene (5 bases). The CDR3 runs to 14 residues. Germline CDR1 is SGHVS and CDR2 is FQNEAQ. V was clipped by 5 bases and J by 2 bases, with 11 bases between them. In DNA form, the CDR3 reads TGTGCCAGCAGCGGTCTAGCTTTCACAGATACGCAGTATTTT. It encodes CASSGLAFTDTQYF.

The genes are TRBV6-1 and TRBJ1-5; the match to TRBD1 covers 11 bases. This CDR3 comprises 18 residues. The germline gives CDR1 MNHNS, CDR2 SASEGT. Trimming cost V 2 bases and J 0 bases; bases outside gene matches: 6. CDR3 bases: TGTGCCAGCAGTGAATGGACAGGGGGCGTTTATAGCAATCAGCCCCAGCATTTT. This gives the protein CASSEWTGGVYSNQPQHF.

The chain employs TRBV19 and TRBJ2-1, with 7 bases aligning to TRBD2. Germline V CDR1 and CDR2: LNHDA, SQIVND (reference sequence). The CDR3 contains 15 residues. The ends lost 4 bases at V and 2 bases at J; junction bases unmatched: 5. CDR3 amino acids: CASSRGGFTYNEQFF. Here the CDR3 DNA reads TGTGCCAGTAGTAGGGGGGGATTTACCTACAATGAGCAGTTCTTC.

This sequence joins TRBV6-1 and TRBJ1-1, with D perhaps matching TRBD1 (6 bases). CDR1 is MNHNS, CDR2 SASEGT, per germline. V lost 5 bases and J 3 bases, leaving 13 bases between the germline ends. The CDR3 totals 14 residues. CDR3 sequence: CASSLQGRHTEAFF. The CDR3 region has the DNA TGTGCCAGCAGTTTGCAGGGGCGGCACACTGAAGCTTTCTTT.